The 25 T cell receptor beta chains below were found in one sample sequenced in a study of monozygotic twins with inflammatory bowel disease. TCRdb reanalyzed the 5' RACE reads and collapses them to one entry per CDR3 protein, without DNA. The listing contains 110,000 to 150,000 distinct CDR3 sequences. The sample consisted of blood. These receptors were taken from a human donor with ulcerative colitis or Crohn's disease, or a healthy co-twin of an affected twin (not recorded which).

The V call is TRBV5-4, the J call TRBJ1-1; absent DNA, TCRdb's TRBD1 call cannot be checked. Germline values: CDR1 SGHNT, CDR2 YYREEE (reference sequence). The CDR3 has 17 amino acids. CDR3 amino acids: CASSPGAGGRGYTEAFF. Full variable domain (remainder filled in from reference TRBV5-4 and TRBJ1-1): ETGVTQSPTHLIKTRGQQVTLRCSSQSGHNTVSWYQQALGQGPQFIFQYYREEENGRGNFPPRFSGLQFPNYSSELNVNALELDDSALYLCASSPGAGGRGYTEAFFGQGTRLTVV.

This chain links TRBV18 with TRBJ2-2; no DNA is available, so the TRBD1 call from TCRdb remains unchecked. The CDR3 consists of 18 residues. Germline assignment: CDR1 KGHSH and CDR2 LQKENI. CDR3 in amino acids: CASSPRQGAKKNTGELFF.

The chain recombines TRBV20-1 with TRBJ2-7; TCRdb's D gene call, TRBD1, goes unchecked for lack of DNA. Germline V CDR1 and CDR2: DFQATT, SNEGSKA (reference sequence). The CDR3 is 14 residues long. CDR3 sequence reads: CSARDRGEYYEQYF.

The V call is TRBV30, the J call TRBJ2-1; TCRdb names TRBD2, which stays unverified in the absence of DNA. The CDR3 spans 14 residues. Germline assignment: CDR1 GTSNPN and CDR2 SVGIG (reference sequence). CDR3 in amino acids: CAFSGSGSYNEQFF.

This chain uses TRBV5-4 with TRBJ1-4; TCRdb indicates TRBD1, and absent DNA this call remains unverified. The CDR3 is made up of 13 amino acids. CDR1 and CDR2 (germline): SGHNT, YYREEE (reference sequence). The CDR3 here is CASSRTGIEKLFF.

CDR3 protein: CSARSDSTDTQYF. The chain combines TRBV20-1 with TRBJ2-3. The germline gives CDR1 DFQATT, CDR2 SNEGSKA (reference sequence). The CDR3 length is 13 residues.

The gene calls are TRBV4-1 and TRBJ2-1; TCRdb's D call of TRBD1 is untestable without DNA. The CDR3 loop spans 14 amino acids. Germline assignment: CDR1 MGHRA and CDR2 YSYEKL. The CDR3 here is CASSQVPLTNEQFF.

The chain combines TRBV11-1 with TRBJ2-7. Germline V gene data show CDR1 as SGHAT and CDR2 as FQDESV (reference sequence). CDR3 length: 14 amino acids. The CDR3 loop is CASSRGRSSYEQYF.

This chain links TRBV5-4 with TRBJ2-7; TCRdb's assignment of TRBD1 cannot be checked, as there is no DNA. The CDR3 has 12 amino acids. The V gene's germline CDR1 is SGHNT and CDR2 YYREEE (reference sequence). This CDR3 reads CVSGALFDEQYF.

The CDR3: CASRTVGQGLAGDEQYF. This chain uses TRBV6-5 with TRBJ2-7; TCRdb picks TRBD2, but there is no DNA to check that call. In germline, CDR1 is MNHEY, CDR2 SVGAGI. There are 17 residues in the CDR3.

The rearrangement links TRBV5-1 to TRBJ2-1; TCRdb reports TRBD2, a call that lacks DNA to check it against. Germline assignment: CDR1 SGHRS and CDR2 YFSETQ. The length of the CDR3 is 14 residues. CDR3 in amino acids: CASSKSGSSNEQFF.

The chain links TRBV9 to TRBJ2-4; lacking DNA, the TRBD1 call made by TCRdb goes unchecked. Germline V gives CDR1 SGDLS, CDR2 YYNGEE. CDR3 size: 18 residues. CDR3 sequence reads: CASSTASEAVPGKNIQYF.

The CDR3 loop is CASRLRTGNSEQYF. The chain employs TRBV2 and TRBJ2-7; TCRdb gives TRBD1 as the D gene, but with no DNA this cannot be confirmed. CDR1 and CDR2 (germline): SNHLY, FYNNEI. The CDR3 is made up of 14 amino acids.

V is TRBV7-2 and J is TRBJ2-5; without DNA, the TCRdb call of TRBD1 cannot be checked. Germline-derived CDR1 and CDR2 are SGHTA and FQGNSA. The CDR3 runs to 14 residues. The CDR3 region is CASSSTGTLETQYF.

The rearrangement uses TRBV20-1 and TRBJ2-1; TCRdb calls TRBD2, which cannot be checked without DNA. CDR1 is DFQATT and CDR2 is SNEGSKA in the germline V gene (reference sequence). CDR3 length equals 14 residues. CDR3 amino acids: CSASRGGEYNEQFF.

The rearrangement uses TRBV10-3 and TRBJ2-1; the D call of TRBD1 rests on TCRdb alone, since no DNA is present to check it. The CDR3 runs 14 residues. Germline V gene data show CDR1 as ENHRY and CDR2 as SYGVKD. CDR3 sequence reads: CATVGGVSGNEQFF.

This chain uses TRBV30 with TRBJ1-4; checking the TCRdb D call of TRBD1 is not possible without DNA. Germline V gene data show CDR1 as GTSNPN and CDR2 as SVGIG (reference sequence). The CDR3 extends over 14 amino acids. This CDR3 is CAWDLTGTAEKLFF.

V gene TRBV5-1 combines with J gene TRBJ1-6; the TCRdb call, TRBD1, lacks DNA for checking. Germline CDR1 SGHRS, CDR2 YFSETQ. This CDR3 has 13 amino acids. CDR3 amino acids: CASSGDSNSPLHF.

V and J are TRBV30 and TRBJ1-2. In germline, CDR1 is GTSNPN, CDR2 SVGIG (reference sequence). The CDR3 has 13 amino acids. The CDR3 loop reads CAWRKAGLYGYTF. Variable domain in full (rest from reference TRBV30 and TRBJ1-2): SQTIHQWPATLVQPVGSPLSLECTVEGTSNPNLYWYRQAAGRGLQLLFYSVGIGQISSEVPQNLSASRPQDRQFILSSKKLLLSDSGFYLCAWRKAGLYGYTFGSGTRLTVV.

V and J are TRBV6-4 and TRBJ2-2; with no DNA, the TCRdb D assignment of TRBD1 cannot be verified. The germline V gene has CDR1 MRHNA and CDR2 SNTAGT. There are 14 residues in the CDR3. The CDR3 reads CASSRIQGSGELFF.

The chain links TRBV28 to TRBJ2-7; the D call from TCRdb, TRBD2, cannot be confirmed without DNA. Germline V gene data show CDR1 as MDHEN and CDR2 as SYDVKM. The CDR3 is 14 amino acids. Here the CDR3 reads CASLTPGEPYEQYF.

This rearrangement joins TRBV5-1 to TRBJ2-5; TCRdb's D call of TRBD1 is untestable without DNA. The CDR3 spans 12 residues. Per the germline V gene, CDR1 is SGHRS and CDR2 is YFSETQ. CDR3 region: CASRRGEETQYF.

The chain uses TRBV10-1 and TRBJ2-3; the TRBD2 assignment by TCRdb is unverifiable without DNA. Germline CDR1 reads WNHNN; CDR2 reads SYGVQD (reference sequence). This CDR3 spans 15 amino acids. The chain's CDR3 is CASSESGSLTDTQYF.

The V gene is TRBV5-1, the J gene TRBJ2-2; TCRdb returns TRBD1, unconfirmable since there is no DNA. The germline V gene has CDR1 SGHRS and CDR2 YFSETQ. The CDR3 length is 16 residues. CDR3 sequence: CAASRQGLGDTGELFF.

The V call is TRBV29-1, the J call TRBJ1-2; TCRdb's D call of TRBD1 is untestable without DNA. The length of the CDR3 is 15 residues. Per the germline V gene, CDR1 is SQVTM and CDR2 is ANQGSEA. Here the CDR3 reads CSVRPRGQANYGYTF.